These T cell receptor beta chains were read from a single sample in a study of vaccination and CD4 T cells after COVID-19. Their specific antigens are unknown. TCRdb redid the calling of the PCR reads with MiXCR, one entry per CDR3 protein. The repertoire holds roughly 16,000 distinct CDR3 sequences, with less than 80% as singletons. The specimen sequenced was CD4+ T cells from blood, cultured in vitro. These receptors all stem from a human donor who had recovered from COVID-19. Both conserved end residues are part of each CDR3. Each record gives: V gene, J gene, D gene, clone size, CDR3 DNA, CDR3 protein. D genes are given only for firm matches. Not all rows give a size; the values are once, few, many and, for expanded clones, a class.

v_gene: TRBV6-2/TRBV6-3; j_gene: TRBJ2-5; d_gene: TRBD2; abundance: NA; CDR3nt: TGTGCCAGCAGCCCCGGACTAGCGGGGGGCGAGACCCAGTACTTC; CDR3aa: CASSPGLAGGETQYF
v_gene: TRBV7-9; j_gene: TRBJ2-7; d_gene: TRBD1; abundance: NA; CDR3nt: TGTGCCAGCAGCTTAGGGGGCCAGGGGGCTTACGAGCAGTACTTC; CDR3aa: CASSLGGQGAYEQYF
v_gene: TRBV18; j_gene: TRBJ1-1; d_gene: TRBD1; abundance: NA; CDR3nt: TGTGCCAGCTCACCAGACAGGGCAGATCGCACTGAAGCTTTCTTT; CDR3aa: CASSPDRADRTEAFF
v_gene: TRBV6-2/TRBV6-3; j_gene: TRBJ2-5; d_gene: TRBD1; abundance: NA; CDR3nt: TGTGCCAGCAGAACACAGGGGTTAGAGACCCAGTACTTC; CDR3aa: CASRTQGLETQYF
v_gene: TRBV7-6; j_gene: TRBJ1-3; d_gene: NA; abundance: NA; CDR3nt: TGTGCCAGCAGCTTCCCCGATCGGAACACCATATATTTT; CDR3aa: CASSFPDRNTIYF
v_gene: TRBV6-5; j_gene: TRBJ1-1; d_gene: TRBD1; abundance: few; CDR3nt: TGTGCCAGCAGTTACTCGAGTGCAGGGGGCCCGAACACTGAAGCTTTCTTT; CDR3aa: CASSYSSAGGPNTEAFF
v_gene: TRBV19; j_gene: TRBJ2-5; d_gene: TRBD1; abundance: NA; CDR3nt: TGTGCCAGTAGTATAGTCTTGCCCGGACAGGGTAGAGAGACCCAGTACTTC; CDR3aa: CASSIVLPGQGRETQYF
v_gene: TRBV20-1; j_gene: TRBJ2-3; d_gene: TRBD2; abundance: NA; CDR3nt: TGCAGTCCTGGACTAGCGGGCACCTGGGGGGGCACAGATACGCAGTATTTT; CDR3aa: CSPGLAGTWGGTDTQYF
v_gene: TRBV4-3; j_gene: TRBJ1-4; d_gene: NA; abundance: NA; CDR3nt: TGCGCCAGCAGCCAAGAAGGCAGGGTGAGGGAAAAACTGTTTTTT; CDR3aa: CASSQEGRVREKLFF
v_gene: TRBV18; j_gene: TRBJ2-3; d_gene: NA; abundance: NA; CDR3nt: TGTGCCAGCTCACGGGGCGTCACAGATACGCAGTATTTT; CDR3aa: CASSRGVTDTQYF
v_gene: TRBV7-9; j_gene: TRBJ2-2; d_gene: TRBD1; abundance: NA; CDR3nt: TGTGCCAGCAGCAACGACAGGGGTAACACCGGGGAGCTGTTTTTT; CDR3aa: CASSNDRGNTGELFF
v_gene: TRBV5-1; j_gene: TRBJ1-5; d_gene: TRBD1; abundance: once; CDR3nt: TGCGCCAGCAGCCAACAGGGGGGAGGACAGCCCCAGCATTTT; CDR3aa: CASSQQGGGQPQHF
v_gene: TRBV24-1; j_gene: TRBJ2-1; d_gene: NA; abundance: NA; CDR3nt: TGTGCCACCAAGGGGGGTGACAATGAGCAGTTCTTC; CDR3aa: CATKGGDNEQFF
v_gene: TRBV20-1; j_gene: TRBJ2-3; d_gene: TRBD2; abundance: NA; CDR3nt: TGCAGTGCTAGACCTAGCGGCCGGCCGGGGTATTTT; CDR3aa: CSARPSGRPGYF
v_gene: TRBV28; j_gene: TRBJ1-6; d_gene: NA; abundance: NA; CDR3nt: TGTGCCAGCAGCTACAGGGCCGCACCCCTCCACTTT; CDR3aa: CASSYRAAPLHF
v_gene: TRBV7-3; j_gene: TRBJ2-3; d_gene: TRBD2; abundance: NA; CDR3nt: TGTGCCAGCAGCTTAACGTTTAGGACTAGCGGGTGGAGCGATACGCAGTATTTT; CDR3aa: CASSLTFRTSGWSDTQYF
v_gene: TRBV20-1; j_gene: TRBJ2-2; d_gene: NA; abundance: NA; CDR3nt: TGCAGTGCTGAAGTCGGCGCGAACACCGGGGAGCTGTTTTTT; CDR3aa: CSAEVGANTGELFF
v_gene: TRBV28; j_gene: TRBJ2-5; d_gene: TRBD2; abundance: medium-sized; CDR3nt: TGTGCCAGCAGTTGGGGGACTAGCGGGAGAGAGACCCAGTACTTC; CDR3aa: CASSWGTSGRETQYF
v_gene: TRBV20-1; j_gene: TRBJ2-5; d_gene: TRBD2; abundance: NA; CDR3nt: TGCAGTGCTGACTCTCGACTAGCGGGAGCCGGAAAAGAGACCCAGTACTTC; CDR3aa: CSADSRLAGAGKETQYF
v_gene: TRBV19; j_gene: TRBJ1-2; d_gene: NA; abundance: NA; CDR3nt: TGTGCCAGTAGGGACACCCCCTTTCGCCACTATGGCTACACCTTC; CDR3aa: CASRDTPFRHYGYTF
v_gene: TRBV7-2; j_gene: TRBJ2-3; d_gene: NA; abundance: NA; CDR3nt: TGTGCCAGCAGCGCCTCTTCAGATACGCAGTATTTT; CDR3aa: CASSASSDTQYF
v_gene: TRBV20-1; j_gene: TRBJ1-2; d_gene: TRBD1; abundance: NA; CDR3nt: TGCAGTGCGTACAGGGGGTCCTATGGCTACACCTTC; CDR3aa: CSAYRGSYGYTF
v_gene: TRBV20-1; j_gene: TRBJ2-5; d_gene: TRBD2; abundance: NA; CDR3nt: TGCAGTGCCGGAACCATACTTGATAGCGGGAGGGCCAGGGAGACCCAGTACTTC; CDR3aa: CSAGTILDSGRARETQYF
v_gene: TRBV11-2; j_gene: TRBJ2-5; d_gene: TRBD1; abundance: NA; CDR3nt: TGTGCCAGCAGCCTGACAGGGATGGACCAGTACTTC; CDR3aa: CASSLTGMDQYF
v_gene: TRBV5-5; j_gene: TRBJ1-2; d_gene: NA; abundance: NA; CDR3nt: TGTGCCAGCAGCGCCCAGGTGGGGCCGGGGAATGGCTACACCTTC; CDR3aa: CASSAQVGPGNGYTF
v_gene: TRBV20-1; j_gene: TRBJ2-5; d_gene: NA; abundance: NA; CDR3nt: TGCACAGCTCGGGGCAGGGAACCTCAAGAGACCCAGTACTTC; CDR3aa: CTARGREPQETQYF
v_gene: TRBV7-2; j_gene: TRBJ2-1; d_gene: TRBD2; abundance: NA; CDR3nt: TGTGCCAGCACCATCTTGAATAGCGGGAGGGGTAATGAGCAGTTCTTC; CDR3aa: CASTILNSGRGNEQFF
v_gene: TRBV20-1; j_gene: TRBJ2-2; d_gene: TRBD2; abundance: NA; CDR3nt: TGCAGTGCTAGAGATGGCGGGAGGGGCACCGGGGAGCTGTTTTTT; CDR3aa: CSARDGGRGTGELFF
v_gene: TRBV28; j_gene: TRBJ1-5; d_gene: NA; abundance: NA; CDR3nt: TGCGCCAGCAGTACCCCAGGCAATCAGCCCCAGCATTTT; CDR3aa: CASSTPGNQPQHF
v_gene: TRBV19; j_gene: TRBJ1-6; d_gene: TRBD1; abundance: NA; CDR3nt: TGTGCCAGTAGCCCGGGACAGCATAATTCACCCCTCCACTTT; CDR3aa: CASSPGQHNSPLHF
v_gene: TRBV6-1; j_gene: TRBJ2-2; d_gene: TRBD1; abundance: NA; CDR3nt: TGTGCCAGCAGCCGGGACAGGGGATGGGGGGAGCTGTTTTTT; CDR3aa: CASSRDRGWGELFF
v_gene: TRBV7-3; j_gene: TRBJ1-5; d_gene: NA; abundance: NA; CDR3nt: TGTGCCAGCAGCTTACTGAGCAATCAGCCCCAGCATTTT; CDR3aa: CASSLLSNQPQHF
v_gene: TRBV9; j_gene: TRBJ2-1; d_gene: NA; abundance: NA; CDR3nt: TGTGCCAGCAGCGTAGCTCTTGGCGGGGCGGGCGGCCCCTACAATGAGCAGTTCTTC; CDR3aa: CASSVALGGAGGPYNEQFF
v_gene: TRBV30; j_gene: TRBJ1-5; d_gene: NA; abundance: few; CDR3nt: TGTGCCTGGAGTGTACGGGGTCAGCCCCAGCATTTT; CDR3aa: CAWSVRGQPQHF
v_gene: TRBV11-3; j_gene: TRBJ2-3; d_gene: NA; abundance: NA; CDR3nt: TGTGCCAGCAGTTGGATGGGTGATACGCAGTATTTT; CDR3aa: CASSWMGDTQYF
v_gene: TRBV2; j_gene: TRBJ1-3; d_gene: NA; abundance: NA; CDR3nt: TGTGCCAGCAAAGGGTACTCCTCTGGAAACACCATATATTTT; CDR3aa: CASKGYSSGNTIYF
v_gene: TRBV5-4; j_gene: TRBJ1-6; d_gene: TRBD1; abundance: NA; CDR3nt: TGTGCCAGCAGTTCGGACAGGGGTTCACCCCTCCACTTT; CDR3aa: CASSSDRGSPLHF
v_gene: TRBV7-2; j_gene: TRBJ1-6; d_gene: TRBD1; abundance: few; CDR3nt: TGTGCCAGCAGCTTAGTCGGGACAGGGGTTTCACCCCTCCACTTT; CDR3aa: CASSLVGTGVSPLHF
v_gene: TRBV29-1; j_gene: TRBJ2-5; d_gene: NA; abundance: NA; CDR3nt: TGCAGCGCCCCCGCAGGCGATGCCCAAGAGACCCAGTACTTC; CDR3aa: CSAPAGDAQETQYF
v_gene: TRBV20-1; j_gene: TRBJ1-5; d_gene: TRBD1; abundance: NA; CDR3nt: TGCAGTGCCCTGCCCTTTGACAGGGCCGGTCACAATCAGCCCCAGCATTTT; CDR3aa: CSALPFDRAGHNQPQHF
v_gene: TRBV20-1; j_gene: TRBJ2-3; d_gene: TRBD2; abundance: NA; CDR3nt: TGCAGGCCCCCCGCGGGAGGGCCAACAGATACGCAGTATTTT; CDR3aa: CRPPAGGPTDTQYF
v_gene: TRBV7-2; j_gene: TRBJ1-2; d_gene: NA; abundance: NA; CDR3nt: TGTGCCAGCAGTCAGAACCTCTACTATGGCTACACCTTC; CDR3aa: CASSQNLYYGYTF
v_gene: TRBV20-1; j_gene: TRBJ2-3; d_gene: TRBD2; abundance: NA; CDR3nt: TGCAGTGCTAGCACGCTCAAGGGGGGCGGGAGGGCCGAGGCAGATACGCAGTATTTT; CDR3aa: CSASTLKGGGRAEADTQYF
v_gene: TRBV2; j_gene: TRBJ2-2; d_gene: TRBD2; abundance: NA; CDR3nt: TGTGCCAGCAGTCGACTAGCGGGAGGGTCCGGGGAGCTGTTTTTT; CDR3aa: CASSRLAGGSGELFF
v_gene: TRBV29-1; j_gene: TRBJ2-7; d_gene: NA; abundance: NA; CDR3nt: TGCAGCGTTGTACACAGGGAAGGTTTGGAGCAGTACTTC; CDR3aa: CSVVHREGLEQYF
v_gene: TRBV24-1; j_gene: TRBJ1-5; d_gene: TRBD1; abundance: few; CDR3nt: TGTGCCACCAGCAGACAGGGAAGCAATCAGCCCCAGCATTTT; CDR3aa: CATSRQGSNQPQHF
v_gene: TRBV20-1; j_gene: TRBJ2-7; d_gene: TRBD1; abundance: NA; CDR3nt: TGCAGTGCTAGACCGGGACAGCGATACGAGCAGTACTTC; CDR3aa: CSARPGQRYEQYF
v_gene: TRBV15; j_gene: TRBJ2-2; d_gene: NA; abundance: NA; CDR3nt: TGTGCCACCAGCAGAGATCCGGGGAGCGGGGAGCTGTTTTTT; CDR3aa: CATSRDPGSGELFF
v_gene: TRBV19; j_gene: TRBJ2-2; d_gene: NA; abundance: NA; CDR3nt: TGTGCCAGTAGGATATCGCAGAACACCGGGGAGCTGTTTTTT; CDR3aa: CASRISQNTGELFF
v_gene: TRBV6-1; j_gene: TRBJ1-2; d_gene: NA; abundance: NA; CDR3nt: TGTGCCAGCAAGGTAACGGGGAATCGTCTTGATGGCTACACCTTC; CDR3aa: CASKVTGNRLDGYTF